This record concerns one T cell receptor (beta chain) sequence. What it recognizes is unknown. This specimen belongs to a study of T cells in narcolepsy. V lost 3 bases and J 6 bases, leaving 9 bases between the germline ends. Germline V gives CDR1 SGHRS, CDR2 YFSETQ. The CDR3 length is 13 residues. Findings and caveats of the study: Same-patient CSF and blood CD4+ T cell clonotypes included HCRT-specific and TRIB2-specific autoreactive ones.

Here immunoSEQ multiplex PCR was the method, and the copy in TCRdb shows in-frame clones only, minus some. The data hold tens of thousands of clones, with less than 70% observed a single time. The chain employs TRBV5-1 and TRBJ2-2; D is unresolved. The origin of this receptor is a human donor in good health. Material: memory (CD45RA-) CD4+ T cells from blood. Here the CDR3 DNA reads TGCGCCAGCAGCTCGGACGCAGCCGGGGAGCTGTTTTTT. Its protein is CASSSDAAGELFF.